The 32 T cell receptor beta chains given below trace back to one sample, sequenced in a study of neoadjuvant nivolumab and ipilimumab in lung cancer. Here immunoSEQ multiplex PCR was the method, and the copy in TCRdb shows in-frame clones only, minus some. The repertoire holds some 28,000 clones, with 75% to 85% as singletons. The sequences come from tumor tissue, collected after neoadjuvant nivolumab, alone or with ipilimumab, at or shortly before surgery. The receptor set was obtained from an adult with non-small cell lung cancer.

V gene TRBV7-9 combines with J gene TRBJ1-1; 8 bases align to TRBD1. The CDR3 has 12 amino acids. J gave up 11 bases and V 1 base, and 3 bases lay outside the gene matches. The germline gives CDR1 SEHNR, CDR2 FQNEAQ (reference sequence). The CDR3 DNA follows: TGTGCCAGCAGCTTAGACAGGGGGGGTGCTTTCTTT. Encoded protein: CASSLDRGGAFF.

The V gene is TRBV7-8, the J gene TRBJ1-2; TRBD1 matches at 9 bases. Germline values: CDR1 SGHVS, CDR2 FQNEAQ. The trim removed 10 bases at V and 8 bases at J, leaving 17 bases unmatched. The CDR3 runs to 15 residues. The CDR3 coding sequence is TGTGCCACAATTTCACCGGGACAGGGACTAGTCGGCTACACCTTC. Translated, it gives CATISPGQGLVGYTF. Based on the CDR3 plus reference TRBV7-8 and TRBJ1-2, the full variable domain is GAGVSQSPRYKVAKRGQDVALRCDPISGHVSLFWYQQALGQGPEFLTYFQNEAQLDKSGLPSDRFFAERPEGSVSTLKIQRTQQEDSAVYLCATISPGQGLVGYTFGSGTRLTVV.

The chain carries TRBV5-1 and TRBJ2-1; 7 bases map to TRBD2. CDR1 SGHRS and CDR2 YFSETQ come from the germline V gene. After removal of 0 bases from V and 0 bases from J, the junction contained 3 bases not matched to a gene. The CDR3 totals 16 residues. CDR3 sequence (DNA): TGCGCCAGCAGCTTGGCGGGCGGGAGCTCCTACAATGAGCAGTTCTTC. This translates into CASSLAGGSSYNEQFF.

The V and J genes are TRBV7-9 and TRBJ2-2; D is unresolved. The V gene lost 6 bases and the J gene lost 6 bases, with 5 bases spanning the gap. Per germline, CDR1 SEHNR and CDR2 FQNEAQ (reference sequence). There are 11 residues in the CDR3. CDR3: CASSSPGELFF. The CDR3 coding sequence is TGTGCCAGCAGTTCACCCGGGGAGCTGTTTTTT.

The chain has TRBV5-4 and TRBJ2-7, with 8 bases aligning to TRBD1. Trimming cost V 4 bases and J 2 bases; bases outside gene matches: 5. The length of the CDR3 is 14 residues. In germline, CDR1 is SGHNT, CDR2 YYREEE (reference sequence). In DNA form, the CDR3 reads TGTGCCAGCAGCCTGACAGGGGCCCCCTACGAGCAGTACTTC. Protein: CASSLTGAPYEQYF.

The chain carries TRBV5-1 and TRBJ1-2; TRBD1 aligns across 9 bases. This CDR3 is built from 14 residues. V trimming: 3 bases; J trimming: 4 bases; junction bases outside the gene matches: 4. Germline assignment: CDR1 SGHRS and CDR2 YFSETQ. For the CDR3, the DNA is TGCGCCAGCAGCTCTACAGGGGGCTCCTATGGCTACACCTTC. Residues: CASSSTGGSYGYTF.

The gene calls are TRBV4-3 and TRBJ2-7; perhaps TRBD2 as D (6 bases). Germline V gene lookup returns CDR1 LGHNA and CDR2 YSLEER. The V gene lost 1 base and the J gene lost 4 bases, with 11 bases spanning the gap. This CDR3 region has 14 residues. The DNA for the CDR3 is TGCGCCAGCAGCCAAGGGATAGGGAGGTACGAGCAGTACTTC. It encodes CASSQGIGRYEQYF.

This clone was seen only a few times. The chain links TRBV19 to TRBJ1-5, with unresolved D. Trimming removed 5 bases from V and 7 bases from J, with 12 bases in between. Germline assignment: CDR1 LNHDA and CDR2 SQIVND (reference sequence). CDR3 length equals 13 residues. CDR3 sequence (DNA): TGTGCCAGTAGTGCGGGCCCCACGCAGCCCCAGCATTTT. This translates into CASSAGPTQPQHF.

The V gene is TRBV18, the J gene TRBJ1-3; D is perhaps TRBD1 (5 bases). Germline V gene lookup returns CDR1 KGHSH and CDR2 LQKENI. CDR3 length equals 15 residues. Trimming left V 1 base short and J 0 bases short, with 7 bases between. The CDR3: CASSPQGSSGNTIYF. Written as DNA, the CDR3 is TGTGCCAGCTCACCACAGGGGAGCTCTGGAAACACCATATATTTT.

The chain employs TRBV29-1 and TRBJ2-1; 7 nucleotides agree with TRBD2. The CDR3 sequence is 16 residues long. With V trimmed by 3 bases and J by 5 bases, 13 bases remained unmatched. CDR1 is SQVTM, CDR2 ANQGSEA, per germline. CDR3 bases: TGCAGCGTTGAGGCGGGTAGCGGGCGGATGGACAATGAGCAGTTCTTC. This encodes CSVEAGSGRMDNEQFF.

This clone is a singleton in its sample. This sequence joins TRBV5-1 and TRBJ2-2; 8 bases match TRBD1. V dropped 3 bases and J dropped 7; count of bases not matched to a gene: 14. CDR3 length: 17 amino acids. CDR1 is SGHRS and CDR2 is YFSETQ in the germline V gene. The CDR3: CASSSTGGWSQGGELFF. As DNA, the CDR3 is TGCGCCAGCAGCTCCACAGGGGGTTGGAGTCAGGGCGGGGAGCTGTTTTTT.

This sequence joins TRBV7-9 and TRBJ1-1, with D unresolved. The germline V gene has CDR1 SEHNR and CDR2 FQNEAQ (reference sequence). V gave up 1 base and J gave up 0 bases, with 9 bases separating them. The CDR3 is made up of 15 amino acids. Written as DNA, the CDR3 is TGTGCCAGCAGCTTAGGGGTCAGCATGAACACTGAAGCTTTCTTT. Translating gives CASSLGVSMNTEAFF.

The rearrangement uses TRBV6-1 and TRBJ1-1; D gene unclear. This CDR3 has 14 amino acids. Germline values: CDR1 MNHNS, CDR2 SASEGT. Trimming removed 5 bases from V and 3 bases from J, with 13 bases in between. CDR3: CASSYRATHTEAFF. DNA for the CDR3: TGTGCCAGCAGTTATAGGGCGACCCACACTGAAGCTTTCTTT.

This clone was seen once. The chain has TRBV7-2 and TRBJ1-3, with D perhaps TRBD1 (6 bases). Germline CDR1 is SGHTA and CDR2 is FQGNSA. V gave up 1 base and J gave up 4 bases, with 11 bases separating them. This CDR3 has 15 residues. CDR3 nucleotides: TGTGCCAGCAGCTTAGATTCAGGGGTGGGAAACACCATATATTTT. Its protein product is CASSLDSGVGNTIYF.

This chain joins TRBV5-1 and TRBJ2-7, with 7 positions matching TRBD1. The CDR3 is 14 residues long. V lost 1 base and J lost 6; bases outside the gene matches: 7. Germline-derived CDR1 and CDR2 are SGHRS and YFSETQ. CDR3 in amino acids: CASSLKRGLAEQYF. As DNA, the CDR3 is TGCGCCAGCAGCTTGAAAAGGGGGCTGGCCGAGCAGTACTTC.

The chain employs TRBV5-1 and TRBJ2-1; D might be TRBD2 (5 bases). Between the trimmed V and J ends, which lost 0 bases and 3 bases, there was a span of 13 bases. Germline V gene sequence: CDR1 SGHRS, CDR2 YFSETQ. The CDR3 consists of 16 residues. The CDR3 bases are TGCGCCAGCAGCTTGGAAGGCGGGCCCTACTACAATGAGCAGTTCTTC. This gives the protein CASSLEGGPYYNEQFF.

Here the CDR3 DNA reads TGCGCCAGCAGCTCACCGGGACTAGCGGGATACGAGCAGTACTTC. Its protein is CASSSPGLAGYEQYF. This chain joins TRBV4-3 and TRBJ2-7; 13 nucleotides agree with TRBD2. The V and J ends lost 5 bases and 4 bases, in that order; junction bases with no gene match: 5. CDR3 length equals 15 residues. Germline V gene sequence: CDR1 LGHNA, CDR2 YSLEER.

The chain joins TRBV11-2 to TRBJ1-4; the match to TRBD1 covers 8 bases. The CDR3 spans 14 residues. From germline, CDR1 is SGHAT and CDR2 FQNNGV. J lost 8 bases, V lost 5 bases, and 7 bases had no gene match. CDR3 region: CASSVGQDLEKLFF. The DNA for the CDR3 is TGTGCCAGCAGCGTGGGACAGGATCTCGAAAAACTGTTTTTT.

J is TRBJ1-2 and V is TRBV14; no firm D call. V was cut by 1 base and J by 4 bases, with 7 bases left in between. This CDR3 region has 13 residues. Germline loops: CDR1 SGHDN, CDR2 FVKESK. The CDR3 spells CASSQGEFYGYTF. The CDR3 DNA reads as TGTGCCAGCAGCCAAGGGGAATTCTATGGCTACACCTTC.

This clone has a handful of counts. The gene calls are TRBV18 and TRBJ1-5; D not certain. The germline CDR1 and CDR2 sequences are KGHSH and LQKENI. V dropped 2 bases and J dropped 7 bases, with 15 bases sitting between them. The CDR3 has 15 amino acids. CDR3 sequence reads: CASSPGEATGQPQHF. CDR3 nucleotides: TGTGCCAGCTCACCAGGGGAGGCCACGGGGCAGCCCCAGCATTTT.

V gene TRBV9 combines with J gene TRBJ2-7; no reliable D call. V gave up 0 bases and J gave up 0 bases, with 10 bases separating them. Germline assignment: CDR1 SGDLS and CDR2 YYNGEE. The CDR3 extends over 15 amino acids. The CDR3 reads CASSVGTVPSYEQYF. Here the CDR3 DNA reads TGTGCCAGCAGCGTAGGAACAGTGCCCTCCTACGAGCAGTACTTC.

This sequence joins TRBV7-8 and TRBJ2-3, with unresolved D. This CDR3 spans 14 amino acids. Trimming took 7 bases from V and 0 from J, leaving 11 bases between them. Germline CDR1 SGHVS, CDR2 FQNEAQ. The DNA of the CDR3 is TGTGCCAGCATTAGGTCAGCTAGCACAGATACGCAGTATTTT. Its protein product is CASIRSASTDTQYF. Filled out from reference TRBV7-8 and TRBJ2-3, the complete variable domain reads GAGVSQSPRYKVAKRGQDVALRCDPISGHVSLFWYQQALGQGPEFLTYFQNEAQLDKSGLPSDRFFAERPEGSVSTLKIQRTQQEDSAVYLCASIRSASTDTQYFGPGTRLTVL.

The V call is TRBV6-1, the J call TRBJ2-1; the D call may be TRBD1 or TRBD2 (5 bases each). CDR1 is MNHNS and CDR2 is SASEGT in the germline V gene. There are 14 residues in the CDR3. The V and J ends lost 0 bases and 9 bases respectively, with 12 bases between them. The CDR3 loop reads CASSEAGQGREQFF. The CDR3 coding sequence is TGTGCCAGCAGTGAAGCGGGGCAGGGACGTGAGCAGTTCTTC.

This clone has only one observation. The chain carries TRBV18 and TRBJ1-5; a possible D gene is TRBD1 (5 bases). Trimming left V 3 bases short and J 6 bases short, with 9 bases between. The CDR3 sequence is 13 residues long. Germline V gene data show CDR1 as KGHSH and CDR2 as LQKENI. For the CDR3, the DNA is TGTGCCAGCTCACCGGGACCCGGTCAGCCCCAGCATTTT. Protein product: CASSPGPGQPQHF.

The chain employs TRBV5-4 and TRBJ2-7; TRBD1 matches 8 bases. Germline V gene lookup returns CDR1 SGHNT and CDR2 YYREEE (reference sequence). Trimming cost V 4 bases and J 2 bases; bases outside gene matches: 8. The CDR3 is 15 residues long. In DNA, the CDR3 is TGTGCCAGCAGCCTCAGATGGACAGGGACCTACGAGCAGTACTTC. Residues: CASSLRWTGTYEQYF.

The chain links TRBV6-1 to TRBJ2-7; the D gene is possibly TRBD2 (5 bases). Trimming stripped 2 bases from V and 5 bases from J, with 16 bases between. The germline gives CDR1 MNHNS, CDR2 SASEGT. The CDR3 totals 15 residues. This CDR3 is CASSEKVGEMNEQYF. In DNA form, the CDR3 reads TGTGCCAGCAGTGAAAAGGTGGGAGAGATGAACGAGCAGTACTTC.

The rearrangement joins TRBV19 to TRBJ2-5, with 12 bases aligning to TRBD2. J was trimmed by 5 bases and V by 8 bases; bases with no gene match: 9. From germline, CDR1 is LNHDA and CDR2 SQIVND (reference sequence). The CDR3 is 15 amino acids. The DNA of the CDR3 is TGTGCCAGTGCCACTAGCGGGGGGCCGGGTGAGACCCAGTACTTC. This sequence encodes CASATSGGPGETQYF.

This rearrangement joins TRBV6-6 to TRBJ2-7; 7 bases line up with TRBD1. The CDR3 has 12 residues. Germline values: CDR1 MNHNY, CDR2 SVGAGI (reference sequence). The V segment lost 7 bases and the J segment 3 bases; nucleotides outside the gene matches: 3. The CDR3 here is CASNRGYYEQYF. In DNA form, the CDR3 reads TGTGCCAGCAACAGGGGTTACTACGAGCAGTACTTC.

The rearrangement joins TRBV28 to TRBJ2-7, with TRBD2 matching over 7 bases. Per germline, CDR1 MDHEN and CDR2 SYDVKM. The CDR3 has 14 amino acids. Unmatched junction bases numbered 3, after V lost 1 base and J lost 3 bases. CDR3 bases: TGTGCCAGCAGTTTATTCAGCGGGATCTACGAGCAGTACTTC. Its protein is CASSLFSGIYEQYF.

The rearrangement uses TRBV5-1 and TRBJ2-7; 8 bases agree with TRBD2. The J segment lost 2 bases and the V segment lost 1 base, leaving 8 bases of the junction unmatched. The CDR3 is 16 amino acids. Germline V CDR1 and CDR2: SGHRS, YFSETQ. CDR3 DNA: TGCGCCAGCAGCTTGTCGGGAGGGCCCTCCCCCTACGAGCAGTACTTC. It encodes CASSLSGGPSPYEQYF.

This chain uses TRBV10-3 with TRBJ2-7; maybe TRBD1 (6 bases). V lost 5 bases and J lost 2, with 10 bases in between. The germline gives CDR1 ENHRY, CDR2 SYGVKD. This CDR3 contains 13 residues. Written as DNA, the CDR3 is TGTGCCATCAGTAGGACAGAGCCCTACGAGCAGTACTTC. This sequence encodes CAISRTEPYEQYF.

The chain recombines TRBV18 with TRBJ2-7, with D perhaps TRBD1 (8 bases). CDR1 and CDR2 from the germline V gene are KGHSH and LQKENI. The CDR3 is 15 residues long. Trimming left V 6 bases short and J 6 bases short, with 21 bases between. Here the CDR3 reads CASSTGGAESREQYF. The DNA for the CDR3 is TGTGCCAGCTCCACAGGGGGGGCGGAATCGCGCGAGCAGTACTTC.